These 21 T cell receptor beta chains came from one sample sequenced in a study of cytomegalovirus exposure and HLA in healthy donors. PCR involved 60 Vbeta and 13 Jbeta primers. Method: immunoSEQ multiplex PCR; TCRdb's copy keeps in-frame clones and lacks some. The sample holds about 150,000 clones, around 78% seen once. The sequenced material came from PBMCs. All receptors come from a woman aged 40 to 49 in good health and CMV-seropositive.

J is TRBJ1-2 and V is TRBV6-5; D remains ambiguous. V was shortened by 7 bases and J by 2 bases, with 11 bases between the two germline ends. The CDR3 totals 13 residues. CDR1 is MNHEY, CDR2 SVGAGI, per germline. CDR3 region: CASTPSENYGYTF. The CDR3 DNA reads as TGTGCCAGCACCCCTTCCGAGAACTATGGCTACACCTTC.

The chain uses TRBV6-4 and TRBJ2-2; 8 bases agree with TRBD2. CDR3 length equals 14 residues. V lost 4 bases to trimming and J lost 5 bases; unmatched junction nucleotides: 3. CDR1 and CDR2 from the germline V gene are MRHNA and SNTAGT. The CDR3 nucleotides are TGTGCCAGCAGTGCGGCTAGCGGGACCGGGGAGCTGTTTTTT. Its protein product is CASSAASGTGELFF.

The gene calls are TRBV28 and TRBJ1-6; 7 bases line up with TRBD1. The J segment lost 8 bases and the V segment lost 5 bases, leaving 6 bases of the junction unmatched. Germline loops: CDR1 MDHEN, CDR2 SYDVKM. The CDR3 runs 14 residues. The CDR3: CASSLGTEYSPLHF. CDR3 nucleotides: TGTGCCAGCAGTCTCGGGACAGAATATTCACCCCTCCACTTT.

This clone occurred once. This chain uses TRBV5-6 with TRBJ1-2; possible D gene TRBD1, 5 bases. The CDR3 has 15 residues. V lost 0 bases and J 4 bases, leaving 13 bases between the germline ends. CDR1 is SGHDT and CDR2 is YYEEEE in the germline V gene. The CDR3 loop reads CASSLVVQGTYGYTF. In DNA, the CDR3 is TGTGCCAGCAGCTTGGTCGTTCAGGGAACCTATGGCTACACCTTC.

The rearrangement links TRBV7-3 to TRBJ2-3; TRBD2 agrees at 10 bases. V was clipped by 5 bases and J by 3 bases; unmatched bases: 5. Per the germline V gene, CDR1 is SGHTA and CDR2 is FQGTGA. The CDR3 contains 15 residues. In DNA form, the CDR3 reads TGTGCCAGCAGCACCGGGACTAGCGATACAGATACGCAGTATTTT. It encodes CASSTGTSDTDTQYF. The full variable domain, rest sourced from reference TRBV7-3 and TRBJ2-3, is GAGVSQTPSNKVTEKGKYVELRCDPISGHTALYWYRQSLGQGPEFLIYFQGTGAADDSGLPNDRFFAVRPEGSVSTLKIQRTERGDSAVYLCASSTGTSDTDTQYFGPGTRLTVL.

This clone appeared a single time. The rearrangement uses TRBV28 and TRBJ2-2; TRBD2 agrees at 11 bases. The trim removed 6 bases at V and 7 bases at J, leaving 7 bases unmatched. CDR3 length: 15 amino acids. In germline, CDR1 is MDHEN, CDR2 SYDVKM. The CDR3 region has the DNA TGTGCCAGCAGGGCCACTAGCGGGGGTGACGGGGAGCTGTTTTTT. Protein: CASRATSGGDGELFF.

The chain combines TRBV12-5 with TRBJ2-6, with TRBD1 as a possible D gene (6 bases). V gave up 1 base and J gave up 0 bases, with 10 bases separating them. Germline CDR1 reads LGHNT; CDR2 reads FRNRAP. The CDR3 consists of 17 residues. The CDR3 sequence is CASGLGDTLSGANVLTF. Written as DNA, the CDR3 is TGTGCTAGTGGTTTGGGGGACACTCTCTCTGGGGCCAACGTCCTGACTTTC.

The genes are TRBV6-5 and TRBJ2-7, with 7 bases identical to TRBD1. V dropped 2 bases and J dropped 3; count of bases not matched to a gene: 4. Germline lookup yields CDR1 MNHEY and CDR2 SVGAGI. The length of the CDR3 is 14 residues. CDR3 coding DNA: TGTGCCAGCAGTTACCGACGACAGGGCTACGAGCAGTACTTC. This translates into CASSYRRQGYEQYF.

The CDR3 loop is CASSLGGFSSYNSPLHF. CDR3 sequence (DNA): TGTGCCAGCAGTTTGGGGGGGTTTAGCTCCTATAATTCACCCCTCCACTTT. The V and J genes are TRBV28 and TRBJ1-6; D is possibly TRBD1 (5 bases). Germline V gene data show CDR1 as MDHEN and CDR2 as SYDVKM. The CDR3 is 17 residues long. V lost 3 bases and J lost 0, with 12 bases in between.

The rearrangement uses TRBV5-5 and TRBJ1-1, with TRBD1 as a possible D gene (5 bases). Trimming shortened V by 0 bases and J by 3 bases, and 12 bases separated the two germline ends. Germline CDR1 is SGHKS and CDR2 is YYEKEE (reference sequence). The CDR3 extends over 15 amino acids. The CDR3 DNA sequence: TGTGCCAGCAGCTTGGAGGGTCAGGGCCACACTGAAGCTTTCTTT. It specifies CASSLEGQGHTEAFF.

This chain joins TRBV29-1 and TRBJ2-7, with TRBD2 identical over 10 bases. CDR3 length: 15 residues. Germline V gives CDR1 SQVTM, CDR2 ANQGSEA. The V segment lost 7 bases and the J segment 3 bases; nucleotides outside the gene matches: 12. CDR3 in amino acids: CSAAGGAGGDYEQYF. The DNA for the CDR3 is TGCAGCGCCGCCGGGGGAGCGGGGGGGGACTACGAGCAGTACTTC.

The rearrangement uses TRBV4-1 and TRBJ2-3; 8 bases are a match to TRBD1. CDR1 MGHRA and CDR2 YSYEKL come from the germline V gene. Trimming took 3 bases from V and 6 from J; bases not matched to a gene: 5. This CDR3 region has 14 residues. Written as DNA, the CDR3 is TGCGCCAGCAGCCACCCCAGGGGGCGGGATACGCAGTATTTT. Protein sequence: CASSHPRGRDTQYF.

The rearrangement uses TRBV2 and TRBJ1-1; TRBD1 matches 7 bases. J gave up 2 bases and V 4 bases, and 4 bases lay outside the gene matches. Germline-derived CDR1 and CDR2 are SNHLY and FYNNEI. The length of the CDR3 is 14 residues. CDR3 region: CASSARDSNTEAFF. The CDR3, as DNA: TGTGCCAGCAGTGCCCGGGACAGTAACACTGAAGCTTTCTTT.

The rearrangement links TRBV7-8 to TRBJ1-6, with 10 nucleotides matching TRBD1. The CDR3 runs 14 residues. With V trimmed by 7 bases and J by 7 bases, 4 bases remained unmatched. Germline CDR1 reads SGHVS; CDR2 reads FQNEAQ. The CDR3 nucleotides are TGTGCCAGCAACATGGACAGGGGGAATTCACCCCTCCACTTT. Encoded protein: CASNMDRGNSPLHF. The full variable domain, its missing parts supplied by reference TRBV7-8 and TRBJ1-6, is GAGVSQSPRYKVAKRGQDVALRCDPISGHVSLFWYQQALGQGPEFLTYFQNEAQLDKSGLPSDRFFAERPEGSVSTLKIQRTQQEDSAVYLCASNMDRGNSPLHFGNGTRLTVT.

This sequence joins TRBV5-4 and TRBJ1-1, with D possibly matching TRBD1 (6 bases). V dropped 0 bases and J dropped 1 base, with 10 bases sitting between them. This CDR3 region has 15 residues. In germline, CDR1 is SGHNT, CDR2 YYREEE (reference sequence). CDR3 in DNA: TGTGCCAGCAGCTTGGGGCCGGGACAGAACACTGAAGCTTTCTTT. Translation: CASSLGPGQNTEAFF. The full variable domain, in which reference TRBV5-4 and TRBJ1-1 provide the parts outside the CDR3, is ETGVTQSPTHLIKTRGQQVTLRCSSQSGHNTVSWYQQALGQGPQFIFQYYREEENGRGNFPPRFSGLQFPNYSSELNVNALELDDSALYLCASSLGPGQNTEAFFGQGTRLTVV.

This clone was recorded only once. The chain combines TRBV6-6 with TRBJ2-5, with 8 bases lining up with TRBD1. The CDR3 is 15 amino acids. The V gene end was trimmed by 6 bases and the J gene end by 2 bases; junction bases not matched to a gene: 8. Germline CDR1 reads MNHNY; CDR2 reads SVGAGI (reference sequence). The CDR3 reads CASSPGQGKQETQYF. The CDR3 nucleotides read TGTGCCAGCAGCCCCGGACAGGGAAAACAAGAGACCCAGTACTTC.

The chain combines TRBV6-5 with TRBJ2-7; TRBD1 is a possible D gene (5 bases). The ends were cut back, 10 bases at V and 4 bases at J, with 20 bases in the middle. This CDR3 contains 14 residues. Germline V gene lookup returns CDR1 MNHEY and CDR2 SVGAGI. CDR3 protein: CATQLRVPPYEQYF. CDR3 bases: TGTGCCACCCAACTCAGGGTTCCGCCTTACGAGCAGTACTTC.

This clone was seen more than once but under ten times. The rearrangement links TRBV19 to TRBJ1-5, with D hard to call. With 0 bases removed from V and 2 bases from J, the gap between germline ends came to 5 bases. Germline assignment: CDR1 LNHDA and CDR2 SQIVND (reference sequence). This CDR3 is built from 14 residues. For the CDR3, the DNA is TGTGCCAGTAGTATAGACAGCGGCAATCAGCCCCAGCATTTT. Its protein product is CASSIDSGNQPQHF.

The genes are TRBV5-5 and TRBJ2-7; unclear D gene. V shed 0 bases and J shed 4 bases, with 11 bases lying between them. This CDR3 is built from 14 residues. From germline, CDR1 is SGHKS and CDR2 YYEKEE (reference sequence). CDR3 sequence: CASSLEPSVYEQYF. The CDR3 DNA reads TGTGCCAGCAGCTTGGAGCCGAGTGTTTACGAGCAGTACTTC.

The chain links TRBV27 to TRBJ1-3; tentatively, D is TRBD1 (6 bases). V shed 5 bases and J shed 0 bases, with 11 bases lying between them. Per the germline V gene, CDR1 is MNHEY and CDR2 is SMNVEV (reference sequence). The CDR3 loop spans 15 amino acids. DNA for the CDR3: TGTGCCAGCAGTGACTCAGGGGACTCTGGAAACACCATATATTTT. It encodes CASSDSGDSGNTIYF.

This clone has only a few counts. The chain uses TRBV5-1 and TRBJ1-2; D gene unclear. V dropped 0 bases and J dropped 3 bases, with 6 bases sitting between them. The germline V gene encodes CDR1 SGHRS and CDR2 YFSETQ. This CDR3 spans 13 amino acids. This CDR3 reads CASSLGRDYGYTF. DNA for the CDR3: TGCGCCAGCAGCTTGGGACGGGACTATGGCTACACCTTC.